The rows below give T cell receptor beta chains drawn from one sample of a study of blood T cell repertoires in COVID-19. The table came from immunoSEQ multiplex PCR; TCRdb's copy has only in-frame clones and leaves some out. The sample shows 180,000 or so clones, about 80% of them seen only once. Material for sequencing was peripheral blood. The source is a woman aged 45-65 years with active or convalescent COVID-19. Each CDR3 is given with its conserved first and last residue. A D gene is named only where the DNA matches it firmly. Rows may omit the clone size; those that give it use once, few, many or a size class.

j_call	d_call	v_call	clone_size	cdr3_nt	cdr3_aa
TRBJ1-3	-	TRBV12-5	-	TGTGCTAGTGGTTTGGCACAGGGAAACACCATATATTTT	CASGLAQGNTIYF
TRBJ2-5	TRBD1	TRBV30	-	TGTGCCTGGAGTCTACGGACAGGGAAAAGGGACCAAGAGACCCAGTACTTC	CAWSLRTGKRDQETQYF
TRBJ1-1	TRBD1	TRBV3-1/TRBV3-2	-	TGTGCCAGCAGCCGGGGACAGATTGAAGCTTTCTTT	CASSRGQIEAFF
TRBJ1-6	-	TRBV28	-	TGTGCCACCGGCGGCGGGGGTTCTTCACCCCTCCACTTT	CATGGGGSSPLHF
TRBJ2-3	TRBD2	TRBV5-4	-	TGTGCCAGCAGCTCCGGGACTAGGTCAGATACGCAGTATTTT	CASSSGTRSDTQYF
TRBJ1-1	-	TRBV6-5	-	TGTGCCAGCAGTTACTCGAGGGTCGGAAACACTGAAGCTTTCTTT	CASSYSRVGNTEAFF
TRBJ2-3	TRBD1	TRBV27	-	TGTGCCAGCAGTCGACAGGGGGCGCTGAGCACAGATACGCAGTATTTT	CASSRQGALSTDTQYF
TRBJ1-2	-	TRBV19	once	TGTGCCACTACCACCTTGCCAGGGAGGGATGGCTACACCTTC	CATTTLPGRDGYTF
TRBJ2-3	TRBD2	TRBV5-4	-	TGTGCCAGCAGCTTGCCCGGGACTAAACTTGCAGATACGCAGTATTTT	CASSLPGTKLADTQYF
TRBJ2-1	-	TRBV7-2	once	TGTGCCAGCAGCTTACAACCGGGACTTGGAAGCTCCTACAATGAGCAGTTCTTC	CASSLQPGLGSSYNEQFF
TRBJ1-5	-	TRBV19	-	TGTGCCAGTAGTCTCTGGATTAGCCAGCCCCAGCATTTT	CASSLWISQPQHF
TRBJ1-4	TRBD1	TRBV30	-	TGTGCCTGGAAAGGTCAGGGGGCAACTAATGAAAAACTGTTTTTT	CAWKGQGATNEKLFF
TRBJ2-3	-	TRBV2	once	TGTGCCAGCAGTTTTCTGCGCTCTAGCACAGATACGCAGTATTTT	CASSFLRSSTDTQYF
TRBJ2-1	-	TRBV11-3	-	TGTGCCAGCGCGGCGGGCCCTTCTAAACTCAATGAGCAGTTCTTC	CASAAGPSKLNEQFF
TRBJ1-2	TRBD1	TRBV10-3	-	TGTGCCATCAGTGAGGGGCAGGGGGCTGTCTCTGGCTACACCTTC	CAISEGQGAVSGYTF
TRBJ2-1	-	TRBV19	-	TGTGCCAGTAGTATCCTCCCTCCTCCCTCCTACAATGAGCAGTTCTTC	CASSILPPPSYNEQFF
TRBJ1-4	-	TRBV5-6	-	TGTGCCAGCAGCCCCGGGTCTCTGGGTGAAAAACTGTTTTTT	CASSPGSLGEKLFF
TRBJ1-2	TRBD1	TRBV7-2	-	TGTGCCAGCAGCTACGCCCGGACAGGGGGAAATGGCTACACCTTC	CASSYARTGGNGYTF
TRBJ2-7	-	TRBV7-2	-	TGTGCCAGCAGCCCGGCGTTGGGGGCTGCTTACGAGCAGTACTTC	CASSPALGAAYEQYF
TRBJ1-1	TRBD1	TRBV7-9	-	TGTGCCAGCAGCCGGACAGGGGGTGAGCGGAACACTGAAGCTTTCTTT	CASSRTGGERNTEAFF
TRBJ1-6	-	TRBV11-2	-	TGTGCCAGCAGCCCCCTGGAGGGAATCGTGCCCCTCCACTTT	CASSPLEGIVPLHF
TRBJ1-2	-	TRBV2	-	TGTGCCAGCAGTACAGGGCACTATGGCTACACCTTC	CASSTGHYGYTF
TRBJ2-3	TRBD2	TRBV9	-	TGTGCCAGCAGCGCCTGGACTAGCGGCACAGATACGCAGTATTTT	CASSAWTSGTDTQYF
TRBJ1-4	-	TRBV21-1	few	TGTGCCAGCAGCAACCGGGACAGGGGTGAAAAACTGTTTTTT	CASSNRDRGEKLFF
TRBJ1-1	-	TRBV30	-	TGTGCCTGGGAACAGGGATTATTGAACACTGAAGCTTTCTTT	CAWEQGLLNTEAFF
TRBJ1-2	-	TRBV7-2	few	TGTGCCAGCAGCCCCCCGGACAACCGCAAAGGCTATGGCTACACCTTC	CASSPPDNRKGYGYTF
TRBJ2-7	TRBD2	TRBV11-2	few	TGTGCCAGCAGCCGTACTAGCGGGAACTCCTACGAGCAGTACTTC	CASSRTSGNSYEQYF
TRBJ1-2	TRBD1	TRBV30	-	TGTGCCTGGACACAGGGGGTAGTGGACTATGGCTACACCTTC	CAWTQGVVDYGYTF
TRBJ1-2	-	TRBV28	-	TGTGCCAGCAGTTTAAGCAGGGATGTTGGCTACACCTTC	CASSLSRDVGYTF
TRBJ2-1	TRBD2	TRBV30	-	TGTGCCTGGAGTCTAGGGACTAGCGGTCTAGGTGAGCAGTTCTTC	CAWSLGTSGLGEQFF
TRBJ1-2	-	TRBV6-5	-	TGTGCCAGCAGTTACTCCTCGAACAGGGTCTATGGCTACACCTTC	CASSYSSNRVYGYTF
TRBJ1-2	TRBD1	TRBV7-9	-	TGTGCCAGCAGCTCACAGGGGGTCTACGGCTACACCTTC	CASSSQGVYGYTF
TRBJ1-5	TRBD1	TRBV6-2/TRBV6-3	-	TGTGCCAGCAGTTACGCAGGGGGACAGAATCAGCCCCAGCATTTT	CASSYAGGQNQPQHF
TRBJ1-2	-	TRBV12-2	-	TGTGCAAGTCGCTTAGTCGAGTCGATGCGATACACCTTC	CASRLVESMRYTF
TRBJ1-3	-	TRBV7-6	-	TGTGCCAGCAGCGGCCTACAGGAGTCCAACACCATATATTTT	CASSGLQESNTIYF
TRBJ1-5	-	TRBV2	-	TGTGCCAGCAGTGAAGGCCCCGGAGCTCAGCCCCAGCATTTT	CASSEGPGAQPQHF
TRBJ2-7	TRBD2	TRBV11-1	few	TGTGCCAGCAGCGCCTGGGCAGCGGGAGCCGAGCAGTACTTC	CASSAWAAGAEQYF
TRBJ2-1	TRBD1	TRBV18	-	TGTGCCAGCTCATTGACAGGGGGCCATATCGATGAGCAGTTCTTC	CASSLTGGHIDEQFF
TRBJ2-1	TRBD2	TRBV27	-	TGTGCCAGCGGAACTAGCGGGGGGGCCAATGAGCAGTTCTTC	CASGTSGGANEQFF
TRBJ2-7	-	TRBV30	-	TGTGCCTGGAGTGTTAAGAGGTTTCCCTACGAGCAGTACTTC	CAWSVKRFPYEQYF
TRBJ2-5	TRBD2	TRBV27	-	TGTGCCAGCAGAGAAGCGGGGAAGGAGGAGACCCAGTACTTC	CASREAGKEETQYF
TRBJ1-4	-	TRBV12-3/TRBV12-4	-	TGTGCCAGCAGTTTGAGGGACGGGAGTAAACTGTTTTTT	CASSLRDGSKLFF
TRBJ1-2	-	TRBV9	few	TGTGCCAGCAGCGTAGCTACGAATAACTATGGCTACACCTTC	CASSVATNNYGYTF
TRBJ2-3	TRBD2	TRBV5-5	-	TGTGCCAGCAGCCCCAGCGGGGCAAATGTGCCAGATACGCAGTATTTT	CASSPSGANVPDTQYF
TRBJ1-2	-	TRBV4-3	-	TGCGCCAGCAGCCAAGATAGGGGTCAGGGGTATGGCTACACCTTC	CASSQDRGQGYGYTF